These T cell receptor beta chains were read from a single sample in a study of Graves' ophthalmopathy and Graves' hyperthyroidism. Via MiXCR, TCRdb re-called the multiplex PCR reads, giving one row per CDR3 protein. Of some 400,000 distinct CDR3 sequences listed, around 17% are singletons. Material: peripheral blood. Receptor source: a woman between 18 and 29 years old with Graves' ophthalmopathy. Each CDR3 is given with its conserved first and last residue. The order of the fields is V gene, D gene, clone size, J gene, CDR3 DNA, CDR3 protein. D genes are given only for firm matches. Size values are once, few and many counts, or a class for expanded clones, and some rows have none.

TRBV28	TRBD1	many	TRBJ2-7	TGTGCCAGCAGGGGGACAGGGGTTGGCTACGAGCAGTACTTC	CASRGTGVGYEQYF
TRBV7-2	-	many	TRBJ2-5	TGTGCCAGCAGCTTAGCGCTGGCAGGGAGGGAGACCCAGTACTTC	CASSLALAGRETQYF
TRBV5-6	-	many	TRBJ2-5	TGTGCCAGCAGCTCGAGGGCAGGTGTAGAGACCCAGTACTTC	CASSSRAGVETQYF
TRBV29-1	-	many	TRBJ2-7	TGCAGCGTTGAAGGACTGGGGGGTGAGCAGTACTTC	CSVEGLGGEQYF
TRBV29-1	-	many	TRBJ1-3	TGCAGCGTTGGTTGGGACGGGCTCTCTGGAAACACCATATATTTT	CSVGWDGLSGNTIYF
TRBV4-1	-	many	TRBJ2-7	TGCGCCAGCAGCCAACCGGGACTTCTCAGGGGGCAGTACTTC	CASSQPGLLRGQYF
TRBV25-1	-	many	TRBJ1-6	TGTGCCAGCAGTGACAGTGTAGCCCTCCACTTT	CASSDSVALHF
TRBV30	TRBD1	many	TRBJ1-2	TGTGCCTGGAGTGTACTTTCGAGGGGGCTTGGGGGCTACACCTTC	CAWSVLSRGLGGYTF
TRBV11-1	-	-	TRBJ1-2	TGTGCCAGCAGCTCCGGGAGAGATAGCGGTGATTATGGCTACACCTTC	CASSSGRDSGDYGYTF
TRBV14	-	-	TRBJ2-2	TGTGCCAGCAGCCAAGAAGGGCAGTCGACGAACACCGGGGAGCTGTTTTTT	CASSQEGQSTNTGELFF
TRBV6-2/TRBV6-3	-	many	TRBJ1-2	TGTGCCAGCAGTTACGCCGGAGCTAACTATGGCTACACCTTC	CASSYAGANYGYTF
TRBV6-5	TRBD1	-	TRBJ2-7	TGTGCCAGCAGTTACACGGCCACAGGGGGCGGGTACGAGCAGTACTTC	CASSYTATGGGYEQYF
TRBV30	-	many	TRBJ1-5	TGTGCCTGGAGTGCCCGACGGGCCAATCAGCCCCAGCATTTT	CAWSARRANQPQHF
TRBV28	TRBD2	-	TRBJ2-7	TGTGCCAGCAGTTCTAGCGGGAGCCCCCTCGCCTACGAGCAGTACTTC	CASSSSGSPLAYEQYF
TRBV24-1	-	many	TRBJ1-5	TGTGCCACCAGTCTGCAGGAGGGCAATCAGCCCCAGCATTTT	CATSLQEGNQPQHF
TRBV20-1	-	many	TRBJ1-5	TGCAGTGCTAGAGACCCTTATCAGCCCCAGCATTTT	CSARDPYQPQHF
TRBV6-1	-	-	TRBJ2-2	TGTGCCAGCAGCCGGGGATCAGGGGCCGGGGAGCTGTTTTTT	CASSRGSGAGELFF
TRBV5-1	-	many	TRBJ2-7	TGCGCCAGCAGCTCCCGTAGCGGATCTTCCTACGAGCAGTACTTC	CASSSRSGSSYEQYF
TRBV6-1	-	-	TRBJ1-1	TGTGCCGGCAGTGATTGGACGTGGCTGAACACTGAAGCTTTCTTT	CAGSDWTWLNTEAFF
TRBV20-1	TRBD2	many	TRBJ2-5	TGCACGACCCTAGCGGGAGAAGGTCTAGAGACCCAGTACTTC	CTTLAGEGLETQYF
TRBV7-2	-	many	TRBJ2-7	TGTGCCAGCAGCTTAGCGCAGACCTACGAGCAGTACTTC	CASSLAQTYEQYF
TRBV2	-	many	TRBJ2-7	TGTGCCAGCAGTGAAACGTTCTACGAGCAGTACTTC	CASSETFYEQYF
TRBV19	-	many	TRBJ1-1	TGTGCCAGTAGTGAATCAGGACGGATGAACACTGAAGCTTTCTTT	CASSESGRMNTEAFF
TRBV7-3	TRBD2	many	TRBJ2-7	TGTGCCAGCAGCTTAAGCGGGGGGGCCGAGCAGTACTTC	CASSLSGGAEQYF
TRBV27	TRBD1	-	TRBJ2-7	TGTGCCAGCAGTTTATTTGCAGGGGGCTACTACGAGCAGTACTTC	CASSLFAGGYYEQYF
TRBV20-1	TRBD1	-	TRBJ1-2	TGCAGTGCTAGAAAACAGGGGGCGCGTCTCTATGGCTACACCTTC	CSARKQGARLYGYTF
TRBV19	-	many	TRBJ2-4	TGTGCCAGTAGTCTCAGGGGGGAAGCCAAAAACATTCAGTACTTC	CASSLRGEAKNIQYF
TRBV10-2	TRBD2	many	TRBJ2-7	TGCGCCATCCACCCGGGACTAGCGGGTCCCTACGAGCAGTACTTC	CAIHPGLAGPYEQYF
TRBV27	TRBD2	-	TRBJ2-5	TGTGCCAGCAGGGCGGGAGGGCCCCGGGAGACCCAGTACTTC	CASRAGGPRETQYF
TRBV2	-	many	TRBJ1-6	TGTGCCAGCAGCTTCGGAGGGACCCCCCTCCACTTT	CASSFGGTPLHF
TRBV12-3/TRBV12-4	TRBD1	many	TRBJ1-5	TGTGCCAGCAGTTTAGCGGGACAGTTCCTCGGTCAGCCCCAGCATTTT	CASSLAGQFLGQPQHF
TRBV7-9	-	many	TRBJ1-1	TGTGCCAGCAGCTTAGATAGGACAAGAGCTGAAGCTTTCTTT	CASSLDRTRAEAFF
TRBV5-1	TRBD1	many	TRBJ2-7	TGCGCCAGCAGCTTGGTTGGACAGGGAAGCTACGAGCAGTACTTC	CASSLVGQGSYEQYF
TRBV2	-	many	TRBJ2-7	TGTGCCAGCAGTGAGGGCTACGAGCAGTACTTC	CASSEGYEQYF
TRBV11-3	-	many	TRBJ1-1	TGTGCCAGCAGCCCGGGCGCAGGAGGGGGTCACACTGAAGCTTTCTTT	CASSPGAGGGHTEAFF
TRBV6-5	-	many	TRBJ2-2	TGTGCCAGCAAGTCCTCGAACACCGGGGAGCTGTTTTTT	CASKSSNTGELFF
TRBV10-2	-	many	TRBJ1-1	TGCGCCAGCAGTGCCCCGACAGTGAACACTGAAGCTTTCTTT	CASSAPTVNTEAFF
TRBV28	-	-	TRBJ2-7	TGTGCCAGCAGTTTATCTTCTCGGCAGTCAGGGGAGTACTTC	CASSLSSRQSGEYF
TRBV19	-	many	TRBJ2-2	TGTGCCAGTAGACCTGGTCGGGAGAACACCGGGGAGCTGTTTTTT	CASRPGRENTGELFF
TRBV28	TRBD2	-	TRBJ2-7	TGTGCCAGCAGTCAGACTCCGTGGGGCGGGAGGACCTCCTACGAGCAGTACTTC	CASSQTPWGGRTSYEQYF
TRBV28	-	many	TRBJ2-5	TGTGCCAGCAACGCGGGGAACCAAGAGACCCAGTACTTC	CASNAGNQETQYF
TRBV7-2	-	many	TRBJ2-7	TGTGCCAGCAGCTCGGGCCGATACGGCTTCGAGCAGTACTTC	CASSSGRYGFEQYF
TRBV27	-	many	TRBJ2-7	TGTGCCAGCAGCCGCGGGGAGTGGGCCTCCTACGAGCAGTACTTC	CASSRGEWASYEQYF
TRBV18	-	few	TRBJ2-5	TGTGCCAGCTCACTTCTTGATCAAGAGACCCAGTACTTC	CASSLLDQETQYF
TRBV9	-	many	TRBJ1-1	TGTGCCAGCAGCGAGTATATCAAAATGAACACTGAAGCTTTCTTT	CASSEYIKMNTEAFF
TRBV7-3	TRBD1	many	TRBJ1-2	TGTGCCAGCAGCGTAACAGGGGGCCGATATGGCTACACCTTC	CASSVTGGRYGYTF
TRBV4-2	-	many	TRBJ1-3	TGTGCCAGCAGCCACCGAAAGGGGACGCAATTTGGAAACACCATATATTTT	CASSHRKGTQFGNTIYF
TRBV19	-	-	TRBJ1-5	TGTGCCAGTAGTATAACGTCCGAACGAAGTCAGCCCCAGCATTTT	CASSITSERSQPQHF
TRBV11-2	TRBD1	-	TRBJ2-6	TGTGCCAGCAGGCTTCGAACAACGCCGGGACAGGGGATCTCTGGGGCCAACGTCCTGACTTTC	CASRLRTTPGQGISGANVLTF
TRBV28	TRBD2	many	TRBJ2-7	TGTGCCAGCGGGGGGGGGACTCCCTCCTACGAGCAGTACTTC	CASGGGTPSYEQYF
TRBV7-6	-	many	TRBJ1-5	TGTGCCAGCAGCTTAGCTGGAATGGGGGTCGATCAGCCCCAGCATTTT	CASSLAGMGVDQPQHF
TRBV9	TRBD1	many	TRBJ1-1	TGTGCCAGCAGCGTAGTGCAGGGGGCTGAAGCTTTCTTT	CASSVVQGAEAFF
TRBV6-2/TRBV6-3	TRBD2	few	TRBJ2-7	TGTGCCAGCAGTTCCCTAGCGGACTCCTACGAGCAGTACTTC	CASSSLADSYEQYF
TRBV12-3/TRBV12-4	-	-	TRBJ2-7	TGTGCCAGCAGTTTACTCCTCGGGACATCCTACGAGCAGTACTTC	CASSLLLGTSYEQYF
TRBV11-2	-	many	TRBJ1-5	TGTGCCAGCAGCAAAAACAGGGAACCGGGATTTTTTCGCAATCAGCCCCAGCATTTT	CASSKNREPGFFRNQPQHF